Shown below are 3 T cell receptor beta chains from a single sample sequenced in a study of T cells in Graves' hyperthyroidism and ophthalmopathy (dated by TCRdb to about 2019). Receptors were amplified or captured by multiplex PCR. Sequencing used an Illumina HiSeq 2000. Amplification of TCR beta CDR3 regions was carried out from RNA transcripts. The TCR CDR3 was subjected to a first round of RT-PCR using the HTBI primer set and the Qiagen OneStep RT-PCR kit. In TCRdb, the public reads were trimmed at Q25 with fastp and aligned with MiXCR, with productive beta chains retained. Each CDR3 protein gets just one entry, which takes the most common genes and DNA from the rows behind it. Here the sample has about 290,000 distinct CDR3 sequences; over 15% occur a single time. Together, the top ten hold around a third of the sample. Sequenced sample: blood. These receptors all stem from a man aged 25 to 40 with Graves' hyperthyroidism.

J is TRBJ2-2 and V is TRBV10-3, with TRBD1 matching 9 bases. V was pared by 4 bases and J by 4 bases, with 4 bases of the junction left unmatched. The CDR3 spans 15 residues. Germline V lookup: CDR1 ENHRY, CDR2 SYGVKD. CDR3 nucleotides: TGTGCCATCAGTGTCGGACAGGGGAGCACCGGGGAGCTGTTTTTT. It is translated as CAISVGQGSTGELFF.

This clonotype appeared many times. V and J are TRBV9 and TRBJ1-2, with TRBD1 matching 9 bases. Looked up from germline, CDR1 is SGDLS and CDR2 is YYNGEE. The CDR3 has 13 residues. V lost 6 bases and J lost 4; bases outside the gene matches: 4. CDR3 coding DNA: TGTGCCAGCAAGGACAGGGGAAGCTATGGCTACACCTTC. This encodes CASKDRGSYGYTF.

The chain couples TRBV6-4 to TRBJ1-2, with 8 bases identical to TRBD1. V shed 0 bases and J 6 bases; nucleotides not matched to a gene: 12. Germline V lookup: CDR1 MRHNA, CDR2 SNTAGT. The CDR3 loop spans 17 amino acids. CDR3 in amino acids: CASSDSTLGTGPHGYTF. In DNA, the CDR3 is TGTGCCAGCAGTGACTCGACGTTAGGGACAGGACCTCATGGCTACACCTTC.